This T cell receptor beta chain was documented in a study of blood T cell repertoires in COVID-19. Study context: Specimens from acute and convalescent COVID-19 originated in the United States, Italy and Spain. Sources were T cells, B-cell-depleted T cells, or PBMCs; the material itself was cDNA or gDNA.

In the original analysis: Amplified reference gene primers provided the basis for estimating nucleated cell counts. Method: immunoSEQ multiplex PCR; TCRdb's copy keeps in-frame clones and lacks some. The V and J calls and clone size come from that table; D and trimming were worked out from the DNA. Among a few hundred thousand clones listed, around 86% were seen once. Unmatched junction bases numbered 13, after V lost 0 bases and J lost 5 bases. Per germline, CDR1 SGDLS and CDR2 YYNGEE. The CDR3 length is 18 residues. Cohort allocation depended upon clinical history that participants reported. This chain joins TRBV9 and TRBJ2-3, with 9 bases fitting TRBD2. This receptor was identified in a middle-aged woman with acute COVID-19. The sequenced sample was PBMCs or T cells enriched from blood (not recorded which). DNA for the CDR3: TGTGCCAGCAGCGTAGTAGGTAGCGGGAGCGGCTCAAAAGATACGCAGTATTTT. Translation gives CASSVVGSGSGSKDTQYF.